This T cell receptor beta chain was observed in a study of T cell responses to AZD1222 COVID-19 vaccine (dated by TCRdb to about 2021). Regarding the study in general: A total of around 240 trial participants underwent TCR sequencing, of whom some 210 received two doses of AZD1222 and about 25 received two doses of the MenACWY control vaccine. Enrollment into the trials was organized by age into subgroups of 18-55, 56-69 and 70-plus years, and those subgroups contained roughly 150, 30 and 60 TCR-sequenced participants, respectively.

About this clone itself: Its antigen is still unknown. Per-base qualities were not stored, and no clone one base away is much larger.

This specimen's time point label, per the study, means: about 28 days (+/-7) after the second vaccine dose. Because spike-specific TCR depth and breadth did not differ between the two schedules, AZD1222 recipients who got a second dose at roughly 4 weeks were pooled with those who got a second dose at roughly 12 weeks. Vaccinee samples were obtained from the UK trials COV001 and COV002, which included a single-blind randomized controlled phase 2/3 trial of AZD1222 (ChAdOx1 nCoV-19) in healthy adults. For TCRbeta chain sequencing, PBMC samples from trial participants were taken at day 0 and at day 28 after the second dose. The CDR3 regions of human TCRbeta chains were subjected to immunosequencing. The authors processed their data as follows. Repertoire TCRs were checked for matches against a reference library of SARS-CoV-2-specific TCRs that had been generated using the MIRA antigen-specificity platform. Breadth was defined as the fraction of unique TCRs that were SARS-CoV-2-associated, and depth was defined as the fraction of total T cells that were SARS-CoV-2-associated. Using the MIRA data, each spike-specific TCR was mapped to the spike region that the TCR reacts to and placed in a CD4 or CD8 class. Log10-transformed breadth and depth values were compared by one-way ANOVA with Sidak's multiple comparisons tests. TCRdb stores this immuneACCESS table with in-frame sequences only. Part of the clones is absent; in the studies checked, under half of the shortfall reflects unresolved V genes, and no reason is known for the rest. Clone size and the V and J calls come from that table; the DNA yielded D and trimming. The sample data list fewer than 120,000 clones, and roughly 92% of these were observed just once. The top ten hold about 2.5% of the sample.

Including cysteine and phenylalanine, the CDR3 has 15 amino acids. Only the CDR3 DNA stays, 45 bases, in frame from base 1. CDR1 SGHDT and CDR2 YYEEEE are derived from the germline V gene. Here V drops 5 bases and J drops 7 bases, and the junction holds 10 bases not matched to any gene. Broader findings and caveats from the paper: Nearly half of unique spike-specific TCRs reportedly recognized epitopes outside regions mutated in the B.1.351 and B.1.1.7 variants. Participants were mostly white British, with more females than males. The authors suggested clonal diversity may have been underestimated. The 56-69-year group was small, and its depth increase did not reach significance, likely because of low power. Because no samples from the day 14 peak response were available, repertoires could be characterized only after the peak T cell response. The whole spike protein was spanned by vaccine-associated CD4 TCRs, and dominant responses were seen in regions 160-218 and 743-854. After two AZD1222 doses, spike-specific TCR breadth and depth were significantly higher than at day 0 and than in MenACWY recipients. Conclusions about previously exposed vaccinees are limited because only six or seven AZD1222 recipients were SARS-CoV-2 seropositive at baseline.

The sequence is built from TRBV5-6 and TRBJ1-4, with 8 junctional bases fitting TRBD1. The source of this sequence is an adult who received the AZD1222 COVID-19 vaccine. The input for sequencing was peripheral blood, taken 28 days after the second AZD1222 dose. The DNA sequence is TGTGCCAGCAGTCTGTCGGGACAGGCTCGTGAAAAACTGTTTTTT. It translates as CASSLSGQAREKLFF.